This is a list of T cell receptor beta chains from one sample in a study of T cell repertoires in cytomegalovirus infection. Via MiXCR, TCRdb re-called the reads, giving one row per CDR3 protein. The sample gives about 460,000 distinct CDR3 sequences, about 11% of which show up once; roughly a tenth is in the top ten. The sequencing input was PBMCs. Receptor source: a human donor in good health (CMV status not recorded). Some clones in this sample may be carry-over from other donors' samples. The CDR3 runs from the conserved cysteine through the conserved F or W. Fields, in order: clone size, V gene, J gene, D gene, CDR3 DNA, CDR3 protein. D genes are given only for firm matches. Size is stated for part of the rows, as once, few or many counts, or as a class when the clone is expanded.

abundance: NA
v_gene: TRBV6-6
j_gene: TRBJ2-5
d_gene: NA
CDR3nt: TGTGCCAGCAGTTATCTCCGGGGGCCTGAGACCCAGTACTTC
CDR3aa: CASSYLRGPETQYF

abundance: NA
v_gene: TRBV29-1
j_gene: TRBJ2-7
d_gene: NA
CDR3nt: TGCAGCGTTGCCAGGGAGGATAGCTACGAGCAGTACTTC
CDR3aa: CSVAREDSYEQYF

abundance: many
v_gene: TRBV28
j_gene: TRBJ2-7
d_gene: NA
CDR3nt: TGTGCCAGCTTCCCACGCCGGACGATAGGGCCCTACGAGCAGTACTTC
CDR3aa: CASFPRRTIGPYEQYF

abundance: many
v_gene: TRBV7-8
j_gene: TRBJ2-4
d_gene: NA
CDR3nt: TGTGCCAGCAGCCCTGAAATGATTTGGCAGGGGGCCAAAAACATTCAGTACTTC
CDR3aa: CASSPEMIWQGAKNIQYF

abundance: many
v_gene: TRBV11-2
j_gene: TRBJ2-2
d_gene: TRBD2
CDR3nt: TGTGCCAGCAGCCTAGGAGCGGGAGGGTCCGGGGAGCTGTTTTTT
CDR3aa: CASSLGAGGSGELFF

abundance: many
v_gene: TRBV11-2
j_gene: TRBJ2-5
d_gene: NA
CDR3nt: TGTGCCAGCAGCTTAGGGCGACAGTTGTTGCAAGAGACCCAGTACTTC
CDR3aa: CASSLGRQLLQETQYF

abundance: few
v_gene: TRBV6-2/TRBV6-3
j_gene: TRBJ2-7
d_gene: TRBD1
CDR3nt: TGTGCCAGCAGTCAACTGTCCGGGACAGTATTCTACGAGCAGTACTTC
CDR3aa: CASSQLSGTVFYEQYF

abundance: many
v_gene: TRBV5-6
j_gene: TRBJ1-1
d_gene: TRBD1
CDR3nt: TGTGCCAGCAGCTCGGACAGGGCGGGGAACACTGAAGCTTTCTTT
CDR3aa: CASSSDRAGNTEAFF

abundance: many
v_gene: TRBV27
j_gene: TRBJ2-7
d_gene: NA
CDR3nt: TGTGCCAGCAGCGGTAGCTCCTACGAGCAGTACTTC
CDR3aa: CASSGSSYEQYF

abundance: many
v_gene: TRBV7-2
j_gene: TRBJ1-2
d_gene: TRBD1
CDR3nt: TGTGCCAGCAGCTTCGGGACAGGGGGTCCTGTTAACTATGGCTACACCTTC
CDR3aa: CASSFGTGGPVNYGYTF

abundance: NA
v_gene: TRBV29-1
j_gene: TRBJ2-7
d_gene: NA
CDR3nt: TGCAGCGTTGAAGCACAGGACTACGAGCAGTACTTC
CDR3aa: CSVEAQDYEQYF

abundance: NA
v_gene: TRBV10-3
j_gene: TRBJ2-7
d_gene: NA
CDR3nt: TGTGCCATCAGTGCCCTCAACGAGCAGTACTTC
CDR3aa: CAISALNEQYF

abundance: many
v_gene: TRBV12-3/TRBV12-4
j_gene: TRBJ2-2
d_gene: NA
CDR3nt: TGTGCCAGCAGGGCCCAGGTGACCGGGGAGCTGTTTTTT
CDR3aa: CASRAQVTGELFF

abundance: many
v_gene: TRBV28
j_gene: TRBJ1-1
d_gene: NA
CDR3nt: TGTGCCAGCATCGCCGCCGGCCTTAAAGCTTTCTTT
CDR3aa: CASIAAGLKAFF

abundance: many
v_gene: TRBV25-1
j_gene: TRBJ2-1
d_gene: NA
CDR3nt: TGTGCCACCCGACTGTACAATGAGCAGTTCTTC
CDR3aa: CATRLYNEQFF

abundance: few
v_gene: TRBV12-5
j_gene: TRBJ1-2
d_gene: NA
CDR3nt: TGTGCTAGTGGTTTGGTAGGACGCGACTATGGCTACACCTTC
CDR3aa: CASGLVGRDYGYTF

abundance: many
v_gene: TRBV12-3/TRBV12-4
j_gene: TRBJ1-1
d_gene: NA
CDR3nt: TGTGCCAGCACCCAGGAGTGGGAAGAGGGTGAAGCTTTCTTT
CDR3aa: CASTQEWEEGEAFF

abundance: many
v_gene: TRBV12-3/TRBV12-4
j_gene: TRBJ2-7
d_gene: TRBD1
CDR3nt: TGTGCCAGCAGTGGAGGACAGGGGAACTACGAGCAGTACTTC
CDR3aa: CASSGGQGNYEQYF

abundance: NA
v_gene: TRBV5-6
j_gene: TRBJ1-2
d_gene: TRBD1
CDR3nt: TGTGCCAGCACCGACAGGGTTTTGAACTATGGCTACACCTTC
CDR3aa: CASTDRVLNYGYTF

abundance: many
v_gene: TRBV11-3
j_gene: TRBJ2-1
d_gene: TRBD2
CDR3nt: TGTGCCAGCAGCCGAGGGTTGAGGCGGGAGGACTCCTACAATGAGCAGTTCTTC
CDR3aa: CASSRGLRREDSYNEQFF

abundance: few
v_gene: TRBV29-1
j_gene: TRBJ1-1
d_gene: NA
CDR3nt: TGCAGCGTTGAAGATGGTAGGGCTGAAGCTTTCTTT
CDR3aa: CSVEDGRAEAFF

abundance: many
v_gene: TRBV19
j_gene: TRBJ1-1
d_gene: TRBD1
CDR3nt: TGTGCCAGTAGGGCCGGGACAGGGGGCGTAGACACTGAAGCTTTCTTT
CDR3aa: CASRAGTGGVDTEAFF

abundance: many
v_gene: TRBV2
j_gene: TRBJ2-1
d_gene: TRBD2
CDR3nt: TGTGCCAGCAGTGAGGGACTAGCGGGACCCTACAATGAGCAGTTCTTC
CDR3aa: CASSEGLAGPYNEQFF

abundance: few
v_gene: TRBV27
j_gene: TRBJ2-7
d_gene: TRBD2
CDR3nt: TGTGCCAGCAGTCCAAGCGGGATGGACCTCTACGAGCAGTACTTC
CDR3aa: CASSPSGMDLYEQYF

abundance: NA
v_gene: TRBV2
j_gene: TRBJ2-5
d_gene: TRBD2
CDR3nt: TGTGCCAGCAGCGTTTTAGCGGGGGAGTGGGAGACCCAGTACTTC
CDR3aa: CASSVLAGEWETQYF

abundance: many
v_gene: TRBV7-8
j_gene: TRBJ1-5
d_gene: NA
CDR3nt: TGTGCCAGCAGCTTACAGGACTACAATCAGCCCCAGCATTTT
CDR3aa: CASSLQDYNQPQHF

abundance: many
v_gene: TRBV19
j_gene: TRBJ1-5
d_gene: TRBD1
CDR3nt: TGTGCCAGTGCGGGACAGGGCCTTCATAGCAATCAGCCCCAGCATTTT
CDR3aa: CASAGQGLHSNQPQHF

abundance: NA
v_gene: TRBV23-1
j_gene: TRBJ2-1
d_gene: TRBD1
CDR3nt: TGCGCCAGTCTGGTGTACGGGACAGACTCCTACAATGAGCAGTTCTTC
CDR3aa: CASLVYGTDSYNEQFF

abundance: NA
v_gene: TRBV4-2
j_gene: TRBJ2-2
d_gene: NA
CDR3nt: TGTGCCAGCAGCCAAGGTGGGGACACCGGGGAGCTGTTTTTT
CDR3aa: CASSQGGDTGELFF

abundance: NA
v_gene: TRBV29-1
j_gene: TRBJ2-6
d_gene: TRBD2
CDR3nt: TGCAGCGTTGAAGAAAGGCGGGAGCCCCTCACTGGGGCCAACGTCCTGACTTTC
CDR3aa: CSVEERREPLTGANVLTF

abundance: NA
v_gene: TRBV9
j_gene: TRBJ2-5
d_gene: TRBD2
CDR3nt: TGTGCCAGCAGCGCCAGCGGGAGCCTAGGGGAGACCCAGTACTTC
CDR3aa: CASSASGSLGETQYF

abundance: many
v_gene: TRBV7-3
j_gene: TRBJ2-2
d_gene: NA
CDR3nt: TGTGCCAGCAGCTTAGGTCTTTCGAACACCGGGGAGCTGTTTTTT
CDR3aa: CASSLGLSNTGELFF

abundance: many
v_gene: TRBV7-3
j_gene: TRBJ2-5
d_gene: TRBD2
CDR3nt: TGTGCCAGCAGCGTCCGACTAGCGGGGGGCAGGGAGACCCAGTACTTC
CDR3aa: CASSVRLAGGRETQYF

abundance: few
v_gene: TRBV12-3/TRBV12-4
j_gene: TRBJ1-2
d_gene: NA
CDR3nt: TGTGCCAGCACCCGAGGGGAAACGGCCTATGGCTACACCTTC
CDR3aa: CASTRGETAYGYTF

abundance: few
v_gene: TRBV20-1
j_gene: TRBJ2-7
d_gene: NA
CDR3nt: TGCAGTGCTAGGGGGAGGGGGGAGTTCTACGAGCAGTACTTC
CDR3aa: CSARGRGEFYEQYF

abundance: once
v_gene: TRBV5-6
j_gene: TRBJ2-1
d_gene: TRBD2
CDR3nt: TGTGCCAGCAGCTCGACGGGACTAGCCCCCTACAATGAGCAGTTCTTC
CDR3aa: CASSSTGLAPYNEQFF

abundance: many
v_gene: TRBV12-5
j_gene: TRBJ2-7
d_gene: NA
CDR3nt: TGTGCTAGTGGTTTTCGGGCCTACGAGCAGTACTTC
CDR3aa: CASGFRAYEQYF

abundance: many
v_gene: TRBV6-5
j_gene: TRBJ2-2
d_gene: NA
CDR3nt: TGTGCCAGCAGTTACATCGGCGGGGCGGATTACACCGGGGAGCTGTTTTTT
CDR3aa: CASSYIGGADYTGELFF

abundance: many
v_gene: TRBV5-1
j_gene: TRBJ2-1
d_gene: TRBD2
CDR3nt: TGCGCCAGCAGCCCTAGCGGGGGAATTTACAATGAGCAGTTCTTC
CDR3aa: CASSPSGGIYNEQFF

abundance: many
v_gene: TRBV20-1
j_gene: TRBJ2-2
d_gene: NA
CDR3nt: TGCAGTGCTAGAGATCCCGCTACGAACACCGGGGAGCTGTTTTTT
CDR3aa: CSARDPATNTGELFF

abundance: many
v_gene: TRBV7-3
j_gene: TRBJ2-3
d_gene: NA
CDR3nt: TGTGCCAGCAGCTTTTGGCCCTCGGACGCGCAGTATTTT
CDR3aa: CASSFWPSDAQYF

abundance: many
v_gene: TRBV5-1
j_gene: TRBJ1-3
d_gene: NA
CDR3nt: TGCGCCAGCAGCTTGGGGGGGGGCCGCTCTGGAAACACCATATATTTT
CDR3aa: CASSLGGGRSGNTIYF

abundance: NA
v_gene: TRBV5-1
j_gene: TRBJ1-2
d_gene: NA
CDR3nt: TGCGCCAGCAGCTTGGGAGGCGGGGAGCGAGGCTATGGCTACACCTTC
CDR3aa: CASSLGGGERGYGYTF

abundance: many
v_gene: TRBV11-2
j_gene: TRBJ2-7
d_gene: TRBD2
CDR3nt: TGTGCCAGCAGCTCCCTCGAGGGCGGGAGAAGCGAGCAGTACTTC
CDR3aa: CASSSLEGGRSEQYF

abundance: NA
v_gene: TRBV12-3/TRBV12-4
j_gene: TRBJ1-1
d_gene: TRBD1
CDR3nt: TGTGCCAGCAGTAGGGAGGGGGCGCAGGGCACTGAAGCTTTCTTT
CDR3aa: CASSREGAQGTEAFF

abundance: many
v_gene: TRBV11-2
j_gene: TRBJ1-1
d_gene: TRBD1
CDR3nt: TGTGCCAGCAGCTTGGGACAGTCTTACACTGAAGCTTTCTTT
CDR3aa: CASSLGQSYTEAFF

abundance: many
v_gene: TRBV5-1
j_gene: TRBJ2-7
d_gene: TRBD2
CDR3nt: TGCGCCAGCAGCCCACTAGCGGGGGTTGACGAGCAGTACTTC
CDR3aa: CASSPLAGVDEQYF

abundance: NA
v_gene: TRBV28
j_gene: TRBJ2-7
d_gene: NA
CDR3nt: TGTGCCAGCAGTTTAGTTAGGACACCCTACGAGCAGTACTTC
CDR3aa: CASSLVRTPYEQYF

abundance: few
v_gene: TRBV18
j_gene: TRBJ1-2
d_gene: TRBD1
CDR3nt: TGTGCCAGCTCACCGTCCGGGACAGGGAGTGATGGCTACACCTTC
CDR3aa: CASSPSGTGSDGYTF

abundance: many
v_gene: TRBV2
j_gene: TRBJ1-3
d_gene: NA
CDR3nt: TGTGCCAGCAGTGAGCAGTCCTCCGGAAACACCATATATTTT
CDR3aa: CASSEQSSGNTIYF

abundance: NA
v_gene: TRBV20-1
j_gene: TRBJ2-7
d_gene: TRBD2
CDR3nt: TGCAGTGCGACAGGACTAGCGGGCGGCTTTAACGAGCAGTACTTC
CDR3aa: CSATGLAGGFNEQYF

abundance: many
v_gene: TRBV7-9
j_gene: TRBJ2-7
d_gene: TRBD1
CDR3nt: TGTGCCAGCAGCTTAGATCAACGGGACAGACCCTACGAGCAGTACTTC
CDR3aa: CASSLDQRDRPYEQYF

abundance: many
v_gene: TRBV6-5
j_gene: TRBJ1-1
d_gene: NA
CDR3nt: TGTGCCAGCAGTCAGCAGGGAAAGAACACTGAAGCTTTCTTT
CDR3aa: CASSQQGKNTEAFF

abundance: many
v_gene: TRBV20-1
j_gene: TRBJ1-4
d_gene: NA
CDR3nt: TGCAGTGCTAGAAAGGATCCCCATGCAACTAATGAAAAACTGTTTTTT
CDR3aa: CSARKDPHATNEKLFF

abundance: NA
v_gene: TRBV10-1
j_gene: TRBJ2-3
d_gene: NA
CDR3nt: TGCGCCAGCAGTGAGGCACCCGGACGGGGTAGCACAGATACGCAGTATTTT
CDR3aa: CASSEAPGRGSTDTQYF

abundance: many
v_gene: TRBV7-9
j_gene: TRBJ2-5
d_gene: NA
CDR3nt: TGTGCCAGCAGCCCGGGTAAGGTCCGTACAAGAGAGACCCAGTACTTC
CDR3aa: CASSPGKVRTRETQYF

abundance: many
v_gene: TRBV2
j_gene: TRBJ2-3
d_gene: TRBD2
CDR3nt: TGTGCCAGCAGTGAAGTTCTAGCGGGGGCGGGGGATACGCAGTATTTT
CDR3aa: CASSEVLAGAGDTQYF